The present T cell receptor beta chain was sequenced within a study of long-term antiretroviral therapy in people with HIV. Findings and caveats of the study: Whereas controls had wider CDR3 length ranges, HIV repertoires had narrower ones.

This clone was picked up one time. Antigen unknown. A v3.0 immunoSEQ assay was performed at survey level. Per-sample targets for sequencing were 40,000-50,000 T-cell genomes. Here immunoSEQ multiplex PCR was the method, and the copy in TCRdb shows in-frame clones only, minus some. The sample records some 35,000 clones, roughly 82% being singletons. Germline values: CDR1 MDHEN, CDR2 SYDVKM. The CDR3 spans 16 residues. The V and J ends lost 7 bases and 6 bases respectively, with 23 bases between them. Two or more post-ART PBMC samples, plus at least one pre-ART sample, were available for each donor. HIV-positive participants all received treatment in the United States.

The chain couples TRBV28 to TRBJ2-3; either TRBD1 or TRBD2 may fit D (6 bases each). The receptor was derived from a man between 18 and 29 years old with HIV. Sample: unsorted PBMCs, taken 0.6 years after starting antiretroviral therapy. CDR3 nucleotides: TGTGCCAGCACACTAGGGGGACTTGGCTTTCATGATACGCAGTATTTT. Amino acids: CASTLGGLGFHDTQYF.